These T cell receptor beta chains were read from a single sample in a study of T-cell reconstitution after alpha-beta-depleted transplantation in children. MiXCR, applied by TCRdb to the PCR reads, yields one record per CDR3 protein. The data contain 780,000 or so distinct CDR3 sequences, less than 20% of them singletons. The sample in question was PBMCs, mostly from graft donor cells, obtained 360 days after TCRalphabeta/CD19-depleted stem cell transplant. All receptors come from a male patient younger than 18 who had a stem cell transplant for acute lymphoblastic leukemia, so the T cells may come from the graft donor. Each CDR3 is given with its conserved first and last residue. The order of the fields is J gene, V gene, CDR3 protein.

j_gene: TRBJ2-2; v_gene: TRBV12-3/TRBV12-4; CDR3aa: CASSLGRSIDTGELFF
j_gene: TRBJ2-3; v_gene: TRBV4-1; CDR3aa: CASSQFLADTQYF
j_gene: TRBJ1-5; v_gene: TRBV2; CDR3aa: CASSNQGAPNQPQHF
j_gene: TRBJ2-2; v_gene: TRBV9; CDR3aa: CASSATGTSGISGELFF
j_gene: TRBJ2-1; v_gene: TRBV12-3/TRBV12-4; CDR3aa: CASRPGIGGLGEQFF
j_gene: TRBJ1-5; v_gene: TRBV12-3/TRBV12-4; CDR3aa: CASSLGNLRRPQHF
j_gene: TRBJ2-3; v_gene: TRBV2; CDR3aa: CASRPFTDTGGDTQYF
j_gene: TRBJ1-2; v_gene: TRBV29-1; CDR3aa: CSVSGVDYGYTF
j_gene: TRBJ2-2; v_gene: TRBV7-3; CDR3aa: CASRHLAGGYLNTGELFF
j_gene: TRBJ2-7; v_gene: TRBV7-8; CDR3aa: CASSPLLHEQYF
j_gene: TRBJ1-5; v_gene: TRBV29-1; CDR3aa: CSVVAGGNQPQHF
j_gene: TRBJ2-2; v_gene: TRBV20-1; CDR3aa: CSARGGTGVTGELFF
j_gene: TRBJ2-1; v_gene: TRBV5-1; CDR3aa: CASSSGDRGYSEQFF
j_gene: TRBJ2-7; v_gene: TRBV27; CDR3aa: CASSLSWLVSYEQYF
j_gene: TRBJ1-2; v_gene: TRBV12-3/TRBV12-4; CDR3aa: CASTSANYGYTF
j_gene: TRBJ2-7; v_gene: TRBV3-1; CDR3aa: CASSFLAGGYYEQYF